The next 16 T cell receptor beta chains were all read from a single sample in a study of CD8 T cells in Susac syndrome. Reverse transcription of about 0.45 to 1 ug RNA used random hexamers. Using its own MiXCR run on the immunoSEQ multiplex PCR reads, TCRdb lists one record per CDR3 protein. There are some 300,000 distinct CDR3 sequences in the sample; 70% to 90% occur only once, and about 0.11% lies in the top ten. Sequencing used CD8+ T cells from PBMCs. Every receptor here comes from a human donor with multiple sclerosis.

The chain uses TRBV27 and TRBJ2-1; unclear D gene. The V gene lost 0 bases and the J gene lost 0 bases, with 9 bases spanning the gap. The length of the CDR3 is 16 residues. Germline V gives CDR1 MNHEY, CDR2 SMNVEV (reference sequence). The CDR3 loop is CASSLSSGGSYNEQFF. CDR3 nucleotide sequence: TGTGCCAGCAGTTTATCTTCGGGTGGCTCCTACAATGAGCAGTTCTTC.

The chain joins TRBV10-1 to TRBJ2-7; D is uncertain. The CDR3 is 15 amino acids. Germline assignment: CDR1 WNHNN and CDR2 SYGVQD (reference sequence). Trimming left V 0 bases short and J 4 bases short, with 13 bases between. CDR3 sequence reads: CASSESGLREYEQYF. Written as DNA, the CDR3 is TGCGCCAGCAGTGAGTCCGGGTTAAGGGAATACGAGCAGTACTTC.

This chain's CDR3 is CASSFVGGLEDTQYF. The CDR3, as DNA: TGTGCCAGCAGCTTTGTTGGTGGGTTGGAGGATACGCAGTATTTT. This chain joins TRBV7-9 and TRBJ2-3; the D is unclear. Trimming left V 3 bases short and J 6 bases short, with 16 bases between. The germline gives CDR1 SEHNR, CDR2 FQNEAQ (reference sequence). The CDR3 is made up of 15 amino acids.

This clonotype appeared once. The chain's CDR3 is CASTGGPVEQFF. The CDR3, as DNA: TGTGCCAGCACTGGAGGGCCGGTGGAGCAGTTCTTC. V gene TRBV5-4 combines with J gene TRBJ2-1; tentatively, D is TRBD2 (6 bases). The germline V gene has CDR1 SGHNT and CDR2 YYREEE (reference sequence). Trimming shortened V by 6 bases and J by 10 bases, and 14 bases separated the two germline ends. There are 12 residues in the CDR3.

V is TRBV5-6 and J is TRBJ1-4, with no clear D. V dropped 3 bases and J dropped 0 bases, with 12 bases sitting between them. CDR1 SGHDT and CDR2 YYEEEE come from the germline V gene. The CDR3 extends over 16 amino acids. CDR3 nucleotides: TGTGCCAGCAGCTCGGGTCGTAGAGCAACTAATGAAAAACTGTTTTTT. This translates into CASSSGRRATNEKLFF.

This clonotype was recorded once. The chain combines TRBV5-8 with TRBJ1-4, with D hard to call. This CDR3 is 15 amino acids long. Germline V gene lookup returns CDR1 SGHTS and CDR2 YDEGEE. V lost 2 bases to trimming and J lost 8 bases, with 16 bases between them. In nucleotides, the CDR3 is TGTGCCAGCAGCTTAGACTGGGGTGAGGGAGAAAAACTGTTTTTT. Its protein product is CASSLDWGEGEKLFF.

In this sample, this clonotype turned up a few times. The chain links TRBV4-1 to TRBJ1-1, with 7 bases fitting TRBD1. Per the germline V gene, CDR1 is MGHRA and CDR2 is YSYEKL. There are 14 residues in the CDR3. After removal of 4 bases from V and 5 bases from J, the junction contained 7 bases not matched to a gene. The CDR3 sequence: CASSPPEGATEAFF. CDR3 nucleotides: TGCGCCAGCAGCCCCCCGGAGGGGGCGACTGAAGCTTTCTTT.

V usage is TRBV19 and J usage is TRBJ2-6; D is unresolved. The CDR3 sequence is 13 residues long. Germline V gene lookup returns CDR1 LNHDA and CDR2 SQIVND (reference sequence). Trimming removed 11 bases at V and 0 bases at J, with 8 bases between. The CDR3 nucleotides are TGTGCCGCCGGGTTCTCTGGGGCCAACGTCCTGACTTTC. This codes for CAAGFSGANVLTF.

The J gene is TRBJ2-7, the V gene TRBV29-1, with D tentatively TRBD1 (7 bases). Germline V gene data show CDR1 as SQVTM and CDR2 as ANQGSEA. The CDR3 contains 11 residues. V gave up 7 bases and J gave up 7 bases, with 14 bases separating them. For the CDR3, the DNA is TGCAGCGGGGGGGACAGAAAAGAGCAGTACTTC. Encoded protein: CSGGDRKEQYF.

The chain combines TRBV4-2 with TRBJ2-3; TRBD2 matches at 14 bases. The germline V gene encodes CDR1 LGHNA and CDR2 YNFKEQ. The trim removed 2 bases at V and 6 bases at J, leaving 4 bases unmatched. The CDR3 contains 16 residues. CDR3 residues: CASSQRRTSGRDTQYF. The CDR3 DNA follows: TGTGCCAGCAGCCAACGTCGGACTAGCGGGAGGGATACGCAGTATTTT.

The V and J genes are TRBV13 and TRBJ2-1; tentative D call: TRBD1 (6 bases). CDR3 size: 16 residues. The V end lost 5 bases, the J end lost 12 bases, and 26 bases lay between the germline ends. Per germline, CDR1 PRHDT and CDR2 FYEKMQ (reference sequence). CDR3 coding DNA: TGTGCCAGCAGCCTTACCCCCTTAGGGCAGGGGACGTTGCAGTTCTTC. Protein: CASSLTPLGQGTLQFF.

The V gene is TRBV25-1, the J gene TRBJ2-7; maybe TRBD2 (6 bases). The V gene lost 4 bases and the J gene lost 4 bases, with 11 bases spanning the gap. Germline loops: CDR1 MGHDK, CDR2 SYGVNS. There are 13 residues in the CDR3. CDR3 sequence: CASSAGSLYEQYF. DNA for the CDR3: TGTGCCAGCAGTGCCGGGAGTCTTTACGAGCAGTACTTC.

The CDR3 here is CASSQGDDTFRGSTYNEQFF. CDR3 in DNA: TGTGCCAGCAGCCAAGGAGATGATACTTTTCGCGGGAGTACCTACAATGAGCAGTTCTTC. V usage is TRBV4-2 and J usage is TRBJ2-1, with 7 bases aligning to TRBD2. Unmatched junction bases numbered 17, after V lost 1 base and J lost 2 bases. The CDR3 runs 20 residues. Germline CDR1 LGHNA, CDR2 YNFKEQ.

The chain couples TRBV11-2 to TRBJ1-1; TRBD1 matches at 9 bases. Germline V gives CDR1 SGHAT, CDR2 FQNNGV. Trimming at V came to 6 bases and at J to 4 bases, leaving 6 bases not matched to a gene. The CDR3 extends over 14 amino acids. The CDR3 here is CASRMDRGVTEAFF. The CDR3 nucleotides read TGTGCCAGCAGGATGGACAGGGGTGTCACTGAAGCTTTCTTT.

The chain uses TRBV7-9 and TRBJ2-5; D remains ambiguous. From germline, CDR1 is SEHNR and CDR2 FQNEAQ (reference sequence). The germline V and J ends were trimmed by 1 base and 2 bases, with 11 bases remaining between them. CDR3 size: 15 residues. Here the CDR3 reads CASSLGPKTQETQYF. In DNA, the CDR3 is TGTGCCAGCAGCTTAGGACCGAAAACTCAAGAGACCCAGTACTTC.

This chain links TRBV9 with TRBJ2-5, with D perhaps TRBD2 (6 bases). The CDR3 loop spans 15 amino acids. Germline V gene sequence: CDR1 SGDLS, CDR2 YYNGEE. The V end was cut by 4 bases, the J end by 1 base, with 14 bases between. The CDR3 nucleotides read TGTGCCAGCAGCCTTGGGGGGAGGCCCCAAGAGACCCAGTACTTC. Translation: CASSLGGRPQETQYF.